This record concerns one T cell receptor (beta chain) sequence. These data come from a study of blood T cell repertoires in COVID-19. Profiled with immunoSEQ multiplex PCR; TCRdb holds only in-frame clones, not every one. The sample consists of roughly 200,000 clones, around four fifths of them appearing once. The CDR3 has 15 residues. With 1 base removed from V and 3 bases from J, the gap between germline ends came to 11 bases. Germline loops: CDR1 LNHDA, CDR2 SQIVND (reference sequence). The sequence came from a human donor in a cohort sampled during active COVID-19. The J gene is TRBJ2-3, the V gene TRBV19; tentative D call: TRBD1 (5 bases). Material for sequencing was peripheral blood. The DNA for the CDR3 is TGTGCCAGTAGTATAGGTGCCAGGGTGACAGATACGCAGTATTTT. Amino acid sequence: CASSIGARVTDTQYF.